The clone carrying this T cell receptor (beta chain) was seen at least ten times. Its antigen is still unknown. This sample's time point: longitudinal time-point 2. Unsorted libraries were prepared from 2 million PBMCs that had been stored at -80 C. Trimming removed 7 bases from V and 1 base from J, with 15 bases in between. CDR1 and CDR2 from the germline V gene are SGHRS and YFSETQ. CDR3 length: 15 residues. This record comes from a study of neurological immune-mediated disorders. cDNA was made by 5'RACE with 10-nucleotide random UMIs. TCRdb used MiXCR to reprocess the 5' RACE reads, holding one entry per CDR3 protein. The sample has approximately 30,000 distinct CDR3 sequences, more than 10% seen once; the top ten hold about 2.5%. Overall study results and limits: None of the CDR3 amino acid sequences found in expanded clones was shared across subjects. This suggests that the TCR-beta repertoires were private in all groups.

The rearrangement uses TRBV5-1 and TRBJ1-3; tentatively, D is TRBD1 (5 bases). The TCR originated in a woman in her thirties or forties in good health. The sequenced sample was PBMCs. The CDR3 loop is CASAAEWGSGNTIYF. The CDR3 bases are TGCGCCAGCGCCGCAGAATGGGGGTCTGGAAACACCATATATTTT.